The table lists the clone carrying this T cell receptor (beta chain) with a few counts. Antigen unknown. The sample is drawn from a study of cytomegalovirus exposure and HLA in healthy donors. Per germline, CDR1 SGHTA and CDR2 FQGNSA. The ends lost 5 bases at V and 3 bases at J; junction bases unmatched: 3. The CDR3 totals 14 residues. It was with 60 Vbeta and 13 Jbeta primers that the PCR ran. Assay: immunoSEQ multiplex PCR; the TCRdb copy retains only in-frame clones and omits some. This sample has 150,000 or so clones, with approximately 80% found just once. Study-wide results and caveats: Earlier findings revealed that most TCR beta V segments proved productive either about 87% or about 30% of the time.

This receptor was identified in a male donor in good health and CMV-seronegative. The V and J genes are TRBV7-2 and TRBJ2-7, with 11 bases aligning to TRBD2. Input material: PBMCs. This CDR3 is CASSGTSGNYEQYF. The CDR3 DNA is TGTGCCAGCAGCGGGACTAGCGGAAACTACGAGCAGTACTTC.